The sequence of this TCR beta chain was determined in a study of CD8 T cells in Susac syndrome. Concerning this clonotype: The antigen is undetermined.

Random hexamers were used to reverse transcribe an amount of roughly 0.5 to 1 ug RNA. By means of immunoSEQ multiplex PCR, TCR beta CDR3 spanning 54 Vbeta and 13 Jbeta underwent amplification. Using its own MiXCR run on the immunoSEQ multiplex PCR reads, TCRdb lists one record per CDR3 protein. The profile shows approximately 130,000 distinct CDR3 sequences, around nine tenths of them singletons. CD8+ and CD4+ T cells from blood underwent TCR beta sequencing. The CD8+ and CD4+ T cells were negatively isolated, with the TEMRA cells enriched by FACS. The study, taken as a whole, reports: TCR sequencing and HLA analysis covered a relatively small number of individuals.

The clonotype originates from a human donor with multiple sclerosis. Sequencing was performed on CD8+ T cells from PBMCs.

For the CDR3, the DNA is TGTGCCAGCAGTCAGTTCACGAGCTCCTACAATGAGCAGTTCTTC. Amino acid sequence: CASSQFTSSYNEQFF. The rearrangement uses TRBV6-1 and TRBJ2-1, with D uncertain. From germline, CDR1 is MNHNS and CDR2 SASEGT. CDR3 length: 15 residues. V lost 5 bases and J lost 0, with 11 bases in between.